This T cell receptor (beta chain) originates from a study of T cell repertoires in cytomegalovirus infection. As for the study in general: Both CMV infection and a matching HLA type were indicated by public TCR beta signatures.

General study findings and limits: CMV-specific TCR beta clonotypes restricted by HLA-C dominated the ex vivo response.

TCRdb re-derived calls from the reads in MiXCR, one entry per CDR3 protein. The sample includes approximately 150,000 distinct CDR3 sequences, under 20% seen only once; the top ten take approximately 19%. CDR1 is SGHTA and CDR2 is FQGNSA in the germline V gene. The CDR3 has 13 amino acids. Trimming took off 3 bases at V and 4 bases at J, with 9 bases between the two ends. This clonotype occurred a few times. Its antigen is currently unknown. Source material: CD8+ T cells from PBMCs. This sequence was found in a human donor in good health (CMV status not recorded). Some clones in this sample may be carry-over from other donors' samples. This chain connects TRBV7-2 to TRBJ1-2; D gene uncertain. CDR3 region: CASSFREPYGYTF. The CDR3 coding sequence is TGTGCCAGCAGCTTCCGGGAGCCCTATGGCTACACCTTC.